This T cell receptor beta chain was profiled in a study of blood T cell repertoires in COVID-19. Assay used: immunoSEQ multiplex PCR; TCRdb lists only in-frame clones, some missing. The data show roughly 150,000 clones, with more than 65% seen just once and about 3.9% held by the top ten. The CDR3 covers 12 residues. Germline V gene lookup returns CDR1 SQVTM and CDR2 ANQGSEA. Trimming removed 4 bases at V and 10 bases at J, with 14 bases between. This clone was observed a handful of times. This TCR came from a man aged 55 to 70 with acute or convalescent COVID-19. The chain is built from TRBV29-1 and TRBJ2-1, with D hard to call. The specimen sequenced was peripheral blood. The CDR3 DNA sequence: TGCAGCGTTGGCAAAAGGAGTGGGGAGCAGTTCTTC. This encodes CSVGKRSGEQFF.